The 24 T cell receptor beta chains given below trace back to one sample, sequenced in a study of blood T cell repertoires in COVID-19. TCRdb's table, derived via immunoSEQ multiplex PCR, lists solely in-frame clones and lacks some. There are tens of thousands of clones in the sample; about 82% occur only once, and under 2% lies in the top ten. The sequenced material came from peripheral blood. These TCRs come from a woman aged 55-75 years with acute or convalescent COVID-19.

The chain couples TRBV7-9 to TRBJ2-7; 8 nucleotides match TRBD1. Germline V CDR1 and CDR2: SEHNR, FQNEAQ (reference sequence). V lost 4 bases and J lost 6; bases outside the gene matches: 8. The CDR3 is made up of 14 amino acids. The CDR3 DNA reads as TGTGCCAGCAGCTCCGGGACAGGCCTCTTCGAGCAGTACTTC. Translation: CASSSGTGLFEQYF.

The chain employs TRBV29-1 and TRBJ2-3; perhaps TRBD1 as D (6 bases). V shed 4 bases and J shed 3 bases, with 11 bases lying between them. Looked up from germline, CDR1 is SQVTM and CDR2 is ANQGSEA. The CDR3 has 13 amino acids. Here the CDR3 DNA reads TGCAGCGTTGCCGGAACAGGGACAGATACGCAGTATTTT. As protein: CSVAGTGTDTQYF.

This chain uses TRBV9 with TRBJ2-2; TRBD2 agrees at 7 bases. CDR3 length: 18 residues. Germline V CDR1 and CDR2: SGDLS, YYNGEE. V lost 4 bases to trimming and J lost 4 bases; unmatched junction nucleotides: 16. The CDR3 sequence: CASSPQLGGSYGTGELFF. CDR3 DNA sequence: TGTGCCAGCAGCCCTCAACTGGGCGGGAGCTACGGCACCGGGGAGCTGTTTTTT.

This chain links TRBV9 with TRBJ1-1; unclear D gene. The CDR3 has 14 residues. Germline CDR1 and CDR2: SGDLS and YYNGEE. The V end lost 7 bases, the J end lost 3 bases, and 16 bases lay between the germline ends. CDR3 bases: TGTGCCAGCGCCGACTCCGGAGGCGACACTGAAGCTTTCTTT. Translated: CASADSGGDTEAFF. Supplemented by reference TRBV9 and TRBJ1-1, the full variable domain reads DSGVTQTPKHLITATGQRVTLRCSPRSGDLSVYWYQQSLDQGLQFLIQYYNGEERAKGNILERFSAQQFPDLHSELNLSSLELGDSALYFCASADSGGDTEAFFGQGTRLTVV.

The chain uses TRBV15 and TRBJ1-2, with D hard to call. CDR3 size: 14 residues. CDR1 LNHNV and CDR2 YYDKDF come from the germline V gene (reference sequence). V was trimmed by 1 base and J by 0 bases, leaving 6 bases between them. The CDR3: CATSRGQTNYGYTF. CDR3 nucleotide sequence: TGTGCCACCAGCAGAGGGCAGACTAACTATGGCTACACCTTC.

The CDR3: CASSSQAYEQYF. The CDR3 DNA reads as TGTGCCAGCAGTTCCCAGGCCTACGAGCAGTACTTC. This rearrangement joins TRBV6-5 to TRBJ2-7; D is unclear. The germline V and J ends were trimmed by 4 bases and 2 bases, with 6 bases remaining between them. This CDR3 has 12 amino acids. Germline assignment: CDR1 MNHEY and CDR2 SVGAGI.

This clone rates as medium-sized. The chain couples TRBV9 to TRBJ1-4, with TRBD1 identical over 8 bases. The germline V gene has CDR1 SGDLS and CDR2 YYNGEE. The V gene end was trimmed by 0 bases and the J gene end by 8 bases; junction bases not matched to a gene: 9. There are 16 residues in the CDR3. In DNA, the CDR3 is TGTGCCAGCAGCGTAGCTACCGGGGGGACAGGAGAAAAACTGTTTTTT. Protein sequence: CASSVATGGTGEKLFF.

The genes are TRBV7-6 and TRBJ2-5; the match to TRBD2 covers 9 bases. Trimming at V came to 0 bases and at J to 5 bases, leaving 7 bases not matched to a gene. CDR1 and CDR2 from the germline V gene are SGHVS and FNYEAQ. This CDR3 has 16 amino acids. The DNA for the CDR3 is TGTGCCAGCAGCTTAGCAAGCGGGGGGTCGGGGGAGACCCAGTACTTC. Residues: CASSLASGGSGETQYF.

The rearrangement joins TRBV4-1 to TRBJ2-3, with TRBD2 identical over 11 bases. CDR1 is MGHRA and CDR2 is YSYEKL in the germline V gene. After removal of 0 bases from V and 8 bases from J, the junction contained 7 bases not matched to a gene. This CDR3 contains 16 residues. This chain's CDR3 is CASSQDPGLAERTQYF. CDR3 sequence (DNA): TGCGCCAGCAGCCAAGACCCGGGACTAGCGGAGCGTACGCAGTATTTT.

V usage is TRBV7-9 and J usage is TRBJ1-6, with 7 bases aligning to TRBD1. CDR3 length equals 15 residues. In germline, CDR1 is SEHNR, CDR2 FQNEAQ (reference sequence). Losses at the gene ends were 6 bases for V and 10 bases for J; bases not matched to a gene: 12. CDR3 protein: CASSPEQGRISPLHF. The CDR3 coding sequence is TGTGCCAGCAGTCCTGAACAGGGGAGAATCTCACCCCTCCACTTT.

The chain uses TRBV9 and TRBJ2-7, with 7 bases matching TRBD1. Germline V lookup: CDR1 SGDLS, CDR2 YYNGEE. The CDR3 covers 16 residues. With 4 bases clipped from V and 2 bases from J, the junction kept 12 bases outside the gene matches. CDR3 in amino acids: CASSSSRQGSPYEQYF. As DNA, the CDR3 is TGTGCCAGCAGCTCTTCGAGACAGGGTTCACCCTACGAGCAGTACTTC.

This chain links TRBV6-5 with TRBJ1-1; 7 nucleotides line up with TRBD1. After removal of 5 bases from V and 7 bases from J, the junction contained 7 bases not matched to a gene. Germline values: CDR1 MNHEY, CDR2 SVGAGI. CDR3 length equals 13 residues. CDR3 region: CASSPDRASEAFF. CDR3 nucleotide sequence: TGTGCCAGCAGTCCCGACAGGGCGAGTGAAGCTTTCTTT.

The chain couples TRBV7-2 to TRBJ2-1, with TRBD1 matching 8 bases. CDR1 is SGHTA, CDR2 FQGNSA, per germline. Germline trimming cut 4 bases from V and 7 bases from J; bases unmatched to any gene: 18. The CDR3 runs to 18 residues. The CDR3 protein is CASSSGQRTGKLRNEQFF. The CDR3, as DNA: TGTGCCAGCAGCTCCGGTCAACGGACAGGGAAATTGAGAAATGAGCAGTTCTTC.

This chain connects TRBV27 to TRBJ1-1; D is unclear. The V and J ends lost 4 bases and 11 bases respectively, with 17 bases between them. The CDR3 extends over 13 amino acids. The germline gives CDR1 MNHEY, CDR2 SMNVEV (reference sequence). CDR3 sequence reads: CASSSSLSLGAFF. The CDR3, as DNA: TGTGCCAGCAGTTCCTCCCTCTCACTCGGGGCTTTCTTT.

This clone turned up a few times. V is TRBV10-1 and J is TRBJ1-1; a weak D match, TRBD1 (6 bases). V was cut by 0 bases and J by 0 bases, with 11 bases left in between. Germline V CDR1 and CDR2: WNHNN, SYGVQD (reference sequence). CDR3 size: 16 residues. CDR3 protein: CASSESQGFMNTEAFF. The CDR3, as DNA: TGCGCCAGCAGTGAGTCACAGGGCTTCATGAACACTGAAGCTTTCTTT.

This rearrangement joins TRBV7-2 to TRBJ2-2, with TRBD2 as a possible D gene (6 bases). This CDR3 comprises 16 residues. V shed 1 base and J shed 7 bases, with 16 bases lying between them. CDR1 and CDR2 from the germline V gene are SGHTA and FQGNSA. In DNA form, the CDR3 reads TGTGCCAGCAGCTTAGGAGGGAGGTTATATGGCGGGGAGCTGTTTTTT. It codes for CASSLGGRLYGGELFF.

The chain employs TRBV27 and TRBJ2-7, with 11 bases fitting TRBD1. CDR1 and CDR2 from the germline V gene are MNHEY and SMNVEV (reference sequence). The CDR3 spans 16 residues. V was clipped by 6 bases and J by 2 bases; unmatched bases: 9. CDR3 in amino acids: CASRPYGTGGTYEQYF. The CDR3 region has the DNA TGTGCCAGCAGGCCCTACGGGACAGGGGGAACCTACGAGCAGTACTTC.

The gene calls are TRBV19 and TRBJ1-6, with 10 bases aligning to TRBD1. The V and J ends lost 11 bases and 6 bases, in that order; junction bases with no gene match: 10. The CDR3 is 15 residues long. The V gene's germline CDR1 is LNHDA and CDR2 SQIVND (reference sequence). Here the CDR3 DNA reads TGTGCCTCTACCGGGACAGGGGCCCGTAATTCACCCCTCCACTTT. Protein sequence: CASTGTGARNSPLHF.

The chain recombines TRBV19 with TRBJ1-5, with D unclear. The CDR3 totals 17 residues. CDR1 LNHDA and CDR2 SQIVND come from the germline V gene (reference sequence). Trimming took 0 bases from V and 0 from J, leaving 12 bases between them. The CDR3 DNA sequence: TGTGCCAGTAGTATAGAGGCAGTCCCGTATAGCAATCAGCCCCAGCATTTT. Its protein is CASSIEAVPYSNQPQHF.

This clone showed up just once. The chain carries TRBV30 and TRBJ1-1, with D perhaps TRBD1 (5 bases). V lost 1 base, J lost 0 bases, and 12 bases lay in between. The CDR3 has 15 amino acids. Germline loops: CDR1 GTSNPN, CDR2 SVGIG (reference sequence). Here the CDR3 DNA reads TGTGCCTGGAGTGCCCAGAAAGGGGTGAACACTGAAGCTTTCTTT. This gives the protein CAWSAQKGVNTEAFF.

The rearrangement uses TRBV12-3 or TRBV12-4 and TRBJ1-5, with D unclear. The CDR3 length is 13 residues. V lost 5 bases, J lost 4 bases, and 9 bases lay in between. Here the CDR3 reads CASSPVSNQPQHF. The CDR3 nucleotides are TGTGCCAGCAGTCCAGTATCAAATCAGCCCCAGCATTTT.

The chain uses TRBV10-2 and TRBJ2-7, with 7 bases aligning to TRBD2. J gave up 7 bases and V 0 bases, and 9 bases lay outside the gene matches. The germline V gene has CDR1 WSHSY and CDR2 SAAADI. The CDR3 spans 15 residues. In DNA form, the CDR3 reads TGCGCCAGCAGTGAGTCTCGCGGGAGAACAAGGGAGCAGTACTTC. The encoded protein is CASSESRGRTREQYF.

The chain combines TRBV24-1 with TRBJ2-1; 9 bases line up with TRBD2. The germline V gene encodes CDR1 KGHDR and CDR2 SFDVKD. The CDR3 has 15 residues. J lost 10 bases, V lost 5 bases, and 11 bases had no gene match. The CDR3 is CATSVSLAGVREQFF. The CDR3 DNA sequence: TGTGCCACCAGTGTCAGTTTAGCGGGAGTAAGGGAGCAGTTCTTC.

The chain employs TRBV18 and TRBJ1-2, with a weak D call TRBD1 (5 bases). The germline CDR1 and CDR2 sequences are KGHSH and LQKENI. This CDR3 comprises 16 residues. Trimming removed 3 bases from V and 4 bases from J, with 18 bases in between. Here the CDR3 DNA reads TGTGCCAGCTCACCCTACCCGAAGAGCGGGACCTATGGCTACACCTTC. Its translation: CASSPYPKSGTYGYTF.